What follows are 15 T cell receptor beta chains derived from one specimen sequenced in a study of cytomegalovirus exposure and HLA in healthy donors. Both 60 Vbeta primers and 13 Jbeta primers went into the PCR. Assay: immunoSEQ multiplex PCR; the TCRdb copy retains only in-frame clones and omits some. The repertoire holds 150,000 to 200,000 clones, with 68% as singletons. Sequences were obtained from PBMCs. The receptor set was obtained from a man aged 50 or older in good health and CMV-seronegative.

This clone was recorded only once. The chain recombines TRBV4-1 with TRBJ2-2; 14 positions agree with TRBD2. The germline CDR1 and CDR2 sequences are MGHRA and YSYEKL. There are 17 residues in the CDR3. Trimming took 2 bases from V and 7 from J; bases not matched to a gene: 6. The CDR3 is CASSQPGLAGADGELFF. Here the CDR3 DNA reads TGCGCCAGCAGCCAACCGGGACTAGCGGGGGCAGACGGGGAGCTGTTTTTT.

The chain carries TRBV5-4 and TRBJ1-2, with D tentatively TRBD1 (6 bases). The CDR3 is made up of 14 amino acids. Trimming took 1 base from V and 1 from J, leaving 8 bases between them. Germline CDR1 SGHNT, CDR2 YYREEE (reference sequence). The CDR3 here is CASSLPGDNYGYTF. CDR3 bases: TGTGCCAGCAGCTTGCCAGGGGATAACTATGGCTACACCTTC.

This clone was observed a few times. V gene TRBV6-1 combines with J gene TRBJ2-2; TRBD2 agrees at 10 bases. CDR1 MNHNS and CDR2 SASEGT come from the germline V gene. The trim removed 8 bases at V and 4 bases at J, leaving 7 bases unmatched. There are 15 residues in the CDR3. In nucleotides, the CDR3 is TGTGCCAGCCAGAGCGGGGGGGCGGGCACCGGGGAGCTGTTTTTT. Amino acid sequence: CASQSGGAGTGELFF.

This chain uses TRBV6-5 with TRBJ1-2; 11 bases are a match to TRBD1. Trimming at V came to 7 bases and at J to 8 bases, leaving 9 bases not matched to a gene. This CDR3 has 14 residues. In germline, CDR1 is MNHEY, CDR2 SVGAGI. The CDR3 coding sequence is TGTGCCAGCAAGAGAGGGACAGGGGGACGGGGCTACACCTTC. Translated: CASKRGTGGRGYTF.

V gene TRBV6-1 combines with J gene TRBJ1-3, with a possible D match to TRBD1 (6 bases). The CDR3 has 17 amino acids. V was cut by 4 bases and J by 0 bases, with 16 bases left in between. The germline V gene encodes CDR1 MNHNS and CDR2 SASEGT. CDR3 bases: TGTGCCAGCAGTGGCACATCCAGGGGTCCCTCTGGAAACACCATATATTTT. Amino acids: CASSGTSRGPSGNTIYF.

There are a few counts of this clone. The V and J genes are TRBV4-1 and TRBJ1-2; 7 bases map to TRBD1. Unmatched junction bases numbered 7, after V lost 4 bases and J lost 2 bases. This CDR3 spans 15 amino acids. Germline V gives CDR1 MGHRA, CDR2 YSYEKL. CDR3: CASSPGQGDNYGYTF. DNA for the CDR3: TGCGCCAGCAGCCCGGGGCAGGGGGACAACTATGGCTACACCTTC.

This sequence joins TRBV2 and TRBJ2-7, with D possibly TRBD1 on 6 matching bases. Germline CDR1 is SNHLY and CDR2 is FYNNEI. The length of the CDR3 is 17 residues. V lost 0 bases and J 0 bases, leaving 15 bases between the germline ends. The CDR3 sequence is CASSEARTWTASYEQYF. DNA of the CDR3: TGTGCCAGCAGTGAAGCGCGTACCTGGACAGCCTCCTACGAGCAGTACTTC.

J is TRBJ2-1 and V is TRBV10-3; perhaps TRBD2 as D (5 bases). The CDR3 runs to 14 residues. Trimming shortened V by 4 bases and J by 5 bases, and 12 bases separated the two germline ends. CDR1 is ENHRY and CDR2 is SYGVKD in the germline V gene. The CDR3 spells CAISAGPGNNEQFF. In DNA, the CDR3 is TGTGCCATCAGTGCCGGGCCGGGGAACAATGAGCAGTTCTTC.

This clone has just one count. This chain uses TRBV10-3 with TRBJ2-7, with 10 bases identical to TRBD2. Germline lookup yields CDR1 ENHRY and CDR2 SYGVKD. CDR3 length equals 17 residues. The V gene end was trimmed by 6 bases and the J gene end by 1 base; junction bases not matched to a gene: 12. CDR3 sequence: CAIRGGPASGGSYEQYF. The CDR3, as DNA: TGTGCCATCAGAGGAGGCCCGGCTAGCGGGGGATCCTACGAGCAGTACTTC.

This clone came up once. V usage is TRBV2 and J usage is TRBJ2-5, with a tentative D call TRBD2 (5 bases). Germline V gene data show CDR1 as SNHLY and CDR2 as FYNNEI. The V end lost 6 bases, the J end lost 5 bases, and 19 bases lay between the germline ends. The CDR3 runs 15 residues. The CDR3 bases are TGTGCCAGCAGCCCTCCCCGGGGAGAGATGGAGACCCAGTACTTC. Its translation: CASSPPRGEMETQYF.

The chain's CDR3 is CASSRDRGVDGYTF. Here the CDR3 DNA reads TGTGCCAGCAGCCGCGACAGGGGAGTGGATGGCTACACCTTC. V gene TRBV7-3 combines with J gene TRBJ1-2, with 8 positions matching TRBD1. The CDR3 spans 14 residues. Trimming at V came to 5 bases and at J to 6 bases, leaving 8 bases not matched to a gene. Germline lookup yields CDR1 SGHTA and CDR2 FQGTGA.

The V call is TRBV5-1, the J call TRBJ2-1; TRBD2 matches 13 bases. The germline CDR1 and CDR2 sequences are SGHRS and YFSETQ. This CDR3 has 16 amino acids. V was pared by 2 bases and J by 5 bases, with 4 bases of the junction left unmatched. The CDR3 loop reads CASSFRTSGGHNEQFF. DNA of the CDR3: TGCGCCAGCAGCTTTCGGACTAGCGGGGGTCACAATGAGCAGTTCTTC.

The chain has TRBV9 and TRBJ1-3, with unresolved D. The CDR3 loop spans 16 amino acids. With 4 bases removed from V and 2 bases from J, the gap between germline ends came to 16 bases. Germline CDR1 and CDR2: SGDLS and YYNGEE. The CDR3 coding sequence is TGTGCCAGCAGCCCCGACAAGAGATCTACTGGAAACACCATATATTTT. Translation gives CASSPDKRSTGNTIYF.

The chain combines TRBV28 with TRBJ2-7, with D possibly matching TRBD1 (7 bases). V lost 2 bases and J 3 bases, leaving 17 bases between the germline ends. CDR3 length equals 16 residues. Germline V gives CDR1 MDHEN, CDR2 SYDVKM. This chain's CDR3 is CASSLGGTAGGYEQYF. CDR3 coding DNA: TGTGCCAGCAGTTTAGGAGGGACAGCCGGCGGCTACGAGCAGTACTTC. Complete variable domain (other parts from reference TRBV28 and TRBJ2-7): DVKVTQSSRYLVKRTGEKVFLECVQDMDHENMFWYRQDPGLGLRLIYFSYDVKMKEKGDIPEGYSVSREKKERFSLILESASTNQTSMYLCASSLGGTAGGYEQYFGPGTRLTVT.

The chain uses TRBV7-2 and TRBJ1-1; D may be TRBD1 (6 bases). The CDR3 spans 15 residues. The V end lost 5 bases, the J end lost 1 base, and 14 bases lay between the germline ends. Germline V gene sequence: CDR1 SGHTA, CDR2 FQGNSA. The CDR3 is CASSRKGQQNTEAFF. The CDR3 DNA follows: TGTGCCAGCAGCCGAAAGGGACAACAGAACACTGAAGCTTTCTTT.